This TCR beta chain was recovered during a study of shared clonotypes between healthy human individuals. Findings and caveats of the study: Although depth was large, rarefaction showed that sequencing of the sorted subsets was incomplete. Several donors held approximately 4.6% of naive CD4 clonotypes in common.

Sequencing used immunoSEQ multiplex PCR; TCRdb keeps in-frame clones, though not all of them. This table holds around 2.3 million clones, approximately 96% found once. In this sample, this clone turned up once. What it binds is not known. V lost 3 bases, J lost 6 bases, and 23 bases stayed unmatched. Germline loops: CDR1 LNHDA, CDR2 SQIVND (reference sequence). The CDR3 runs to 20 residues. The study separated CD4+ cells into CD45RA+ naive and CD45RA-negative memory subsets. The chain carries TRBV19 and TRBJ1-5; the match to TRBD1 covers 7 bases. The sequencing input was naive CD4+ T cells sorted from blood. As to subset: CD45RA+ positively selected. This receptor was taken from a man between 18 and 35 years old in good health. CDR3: CASSILGLGQRAAGSQPQHF. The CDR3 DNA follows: TGTGCCAGTAGTATTCTGGGTTTGGGACAGAGGGCGGCAGGGAGTCAGCCCCAGCATTTT.